In its sample, the clone carrying this T cell receptor beta chain was seen many times. As yet, its antigen is unknown. The library protocol tagged individual cDNA molecules with unique molecular identifiers. In TCRdb, the 5' RACE reads were re-called with MiXCR into one record per CDR3 protein. The sample lists about 22,000 distinct CDR3 sequences, roughly 3.5% occurring once. The CDR3 consists of 13 residues. The V gene's germline CDR1 is MDHEN and CDR2 SYDVKM. The J segment lost 8 bases and the V segment lost 5 bases, leaving 8 bases of the junction unmatched. This sample was included in a study of early T cells in non-severe SARS-CoV-2 infection. Study-wide background: Bulk RNA from unsorted whole blood was sequenced; chains were unpaired. Study-level findings and limits: Anti-spike CD8 responses were favored by VDJdb matching, which missed private and CD4 specificities.

Sequenced input: whole blood. The source of this sequence is an adult who was a healthcare worker with PCR-confirmed SARS-CoV-2 infection or an uninfected control (not recorded which). The chain has TRBV28 and TRBJ1-2, with 7 bases lining up with TRBD1. CDR3 protein: CASSPDRVKGYTF. The DNA of the CDR3 is TGTGCCAGCAGTCCAGACAGGGTAAAAGGCTACACCTTC.